Sequencing of this T cell receptor (beta chain) was carried out in a study of shared T cell receptors in the human thymus. V was pared by 3 bases and J by 8 bases, with 10 bases of the junction left unmatched. Germline-derived CDR1 and CDR2 are SGDLS and YYNGEE. The CDR3 sequence is 15 residues long. TCRdb's copy holds only in-frame clones and misses some; the assay was immunoSEQ multiplex PCR. The sample lists hundreds of thousands of clones, approximately 90% seen once, with 0.0095% to 0.011% in the top ten. The same specimen was also included in a second study, on human thymus T cells. That investigation notes: Samples came from healthy Finnish infants during open corrective cardiac surgery.

The chain uses TRBV9 and TRBJ1-2; 10 nucleotides align to TRBD1. The sample was thymocytes. The origin of this receptor is a boy under two years old with a congenital heart defect. DNA for the CDR3: TGTGCCAGCAGCGGGATGACAGGGGGCGCTTACGGCTACACCTTC. This gives the protein CASSGMTGGAYGYTF.